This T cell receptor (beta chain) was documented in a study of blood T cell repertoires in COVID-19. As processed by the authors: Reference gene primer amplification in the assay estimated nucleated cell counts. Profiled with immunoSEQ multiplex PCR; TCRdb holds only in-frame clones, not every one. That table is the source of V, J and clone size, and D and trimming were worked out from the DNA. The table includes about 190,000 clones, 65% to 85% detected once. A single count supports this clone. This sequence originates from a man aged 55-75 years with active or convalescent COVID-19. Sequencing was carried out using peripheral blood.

The CDR3 DNA reads as TGTGCCAGCAGTCCCGGACAGGGGGGTGAAGCTTTCTTT. This sequence encodes CASSPGQGGEAFF. This sequence joins TRBV6-5 and TRBJ1-1, with 10 bases lining up with TRBD1. The CDR3 length is 13 residues. V dropped 5 bases and J dropped 7; count of bases not matched to a gene: 4. The germline CDR1 and CDR2 sequences are MNHEY and SVGAGI.